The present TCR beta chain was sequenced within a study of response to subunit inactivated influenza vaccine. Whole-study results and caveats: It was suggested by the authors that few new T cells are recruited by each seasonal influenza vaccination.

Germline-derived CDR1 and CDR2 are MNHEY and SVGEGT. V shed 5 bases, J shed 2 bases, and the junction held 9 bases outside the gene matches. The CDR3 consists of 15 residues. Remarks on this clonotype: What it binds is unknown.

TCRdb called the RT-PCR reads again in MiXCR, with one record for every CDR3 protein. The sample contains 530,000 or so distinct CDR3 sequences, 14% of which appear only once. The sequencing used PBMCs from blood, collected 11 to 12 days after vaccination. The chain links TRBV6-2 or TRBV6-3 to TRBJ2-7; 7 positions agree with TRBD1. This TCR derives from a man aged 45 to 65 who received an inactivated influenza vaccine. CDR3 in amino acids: CASSTRRQGAYEQYF. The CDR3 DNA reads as TGTGCCAGCAGTACCCGCCGACAGGGTGCCTACGAGCAGTACTTC.